A selection of T cell receptor beta chains follows, all from one sample in a study of blood T cell repertoires in COVID-19. TCRdb's copy holds only in-frame clones and misses some; the assay was immunoSEQ multiplex PCR. Of 300,000 to 400,000 clones listed, around 87% were seen once; the top ten hold around 8%. The material sequenced was peripheral blood. All receptors derive from a woman in her 50s who had recovered from COVID-19. CDR3s leave out the opening cysteine and the closing phenylalanine or tryptophan. The order of the fields is CDR3 protein, V gene.

CDR3 protein: ASSQGGEQF
V gene: TRBV6-2/TRBV6-3

CDR3 protein: AKAGAEGKQF
V gene: TRBV30

CDR3 protein: ASSQGYSNQPQH
V gene: TRBV2

CDR3 protein: ASSLAGGDTIY
V gene: TRBV12-3/TRBV12-4

CDR3 protein: SASPQGKIYEQY
V gene: TRBV29-1

CDR3 protein: ASSIGGTGRGQPQH
V gene: TRBV19

CDR3 protein: ASSSSLRGGDEQY
V gene: TRBV9

CDR3 protein: ASSFSGTTDTQY
V gene: TRBV5-6

CDR3 protein: ASAWTGYYNEQF
V gene: TRBV6-5

CDR3 protein: SASRPVRSYEQY
V gene: TRBV20-1

CDR3 protein: ASSQGSLAGGQTDTQY
V gene: TRBV3-1/TRBV3-2

CDR3 protein: ASSIRGNQETQY
V gene: TRBV6-5

CDR3 protein: ASSYSSGVNEQF
V gene: TRBV6-5

CDR3 protein: ASSVFLGVNYGYT
V gene: TRBV19

CDR3 protein: AWSRQGAEQY
V gene: TRBV30

CDR3 protein: ASSLEGPGYT
V gene: TRBV5-5

CDR3 protein: ASRTGLAGPTDTQY
V gene: TRBV5-4

CDR3 protein: ATTASMGSNEQF
V gene: TRBV15

CDR3 protein: ASSSTRGARETQY
V gene: TRBV27

CDR3 protein: ASSSGGSPPDTQY
V gene: TRBV7-9

CDR3 protein: ASSVAQGVYGSNGYT
V gene: TRBV9

CDR3 protein: ASSEGSGGLEKLF
V gene: TRBV25-1

CDR3 protein: ASSLDRGRGNQPQH
V gene: TRBV5-8

CDR3 protein: SVEGESSYEQY
V gene: TRBV29-1